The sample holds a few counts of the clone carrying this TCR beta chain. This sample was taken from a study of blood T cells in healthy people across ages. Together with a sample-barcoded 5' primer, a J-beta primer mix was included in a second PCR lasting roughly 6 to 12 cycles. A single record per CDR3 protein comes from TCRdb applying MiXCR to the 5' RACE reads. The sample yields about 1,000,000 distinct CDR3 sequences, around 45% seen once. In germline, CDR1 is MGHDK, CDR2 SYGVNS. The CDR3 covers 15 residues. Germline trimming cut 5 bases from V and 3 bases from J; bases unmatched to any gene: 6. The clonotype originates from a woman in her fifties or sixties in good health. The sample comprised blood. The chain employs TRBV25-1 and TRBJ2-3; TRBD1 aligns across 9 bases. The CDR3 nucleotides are TGTGCCAGCAGTATTACAGGGGGCAAGACAGATACGCAGTATTTT. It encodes CASSITGGKTDTQYF.